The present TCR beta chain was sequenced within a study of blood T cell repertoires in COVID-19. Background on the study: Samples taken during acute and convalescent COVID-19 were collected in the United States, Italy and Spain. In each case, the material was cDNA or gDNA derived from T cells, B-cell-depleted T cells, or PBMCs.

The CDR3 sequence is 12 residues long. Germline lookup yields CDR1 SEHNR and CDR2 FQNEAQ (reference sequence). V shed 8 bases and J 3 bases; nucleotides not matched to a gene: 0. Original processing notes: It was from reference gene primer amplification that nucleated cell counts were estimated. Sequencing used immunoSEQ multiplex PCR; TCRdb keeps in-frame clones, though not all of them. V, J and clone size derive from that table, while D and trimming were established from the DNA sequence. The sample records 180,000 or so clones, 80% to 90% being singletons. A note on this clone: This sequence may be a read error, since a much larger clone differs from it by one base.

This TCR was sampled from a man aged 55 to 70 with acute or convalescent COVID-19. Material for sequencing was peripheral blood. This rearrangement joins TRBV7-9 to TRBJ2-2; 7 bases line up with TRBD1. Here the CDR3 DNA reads TGTGCCAGCGACAGGGACACCGGGGAGCTGTTTTTT. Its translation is CASDRDTGELFF.